These 21 T cell receptor beta chains were all obtained from the same sample, sequenced in a study of cytomegalovirus exposure and HLA in healthy donors. PCR used 60 Vbeta primers and 13 Jbeta primers. Sequenced by immunoSEQ multiplex PCR; TCRdb stores in-frame clones only, minus some. The table lists about 21,000 clones, over 65% of them singletons. The sample comprised PBMCs. The receptors derive from a man aged 55 to 70 in good health and CMV-seronegative.

This sequence joins TRBV2 and TRBJ1-1; D is unresolved. Germline loops: CDR1 SNHLY, CDR2 FYNNEI. V lost 2 bases and J 8 bases, leaving 12 bases between the germline ends. The CDR3 has 13 amino acids. The CDR3 coding sequence is TGTGCCAGCAGTGAATGGCAAAGCGCAGAAGCTTTCTTT. Translating gives CASSEWQSAEAFF.

This chain's CDR3 is CASSELLTGWTKNIQYF. Here the CDR3 DNA reads TGTGCCAGCAGTGAATTGTTGACAGGGTGGACCAAAAACATTCAGTACTTC. V usage is TRBV6-1 and J usage is TRBJ2-4; 7 positions agree with TRBD1. The germline V gene encodes CDR1 MNHNS and CDR2 SASEGT. The trim removed 2 bases at V and 2 bases at J, leaving 9 bases unmatched. CDR3 length: 17 amino acids.

CDR3 protein: CASSVVPTADTEAFF. The CDR3 DNA reads as TGTGCCAGCAGCGTAGTGCCAACCGCGGACACTGAAGCTTTCTTT. V gene TRBV9 combines with J gene TRBJ1-1; D remains ambiguous. CDR3 size: 15 residues. V lost 0 bases, J lost 3 bases, and 12 bases lay in between. From germline, CDR1 is SGDLS and CDR2 YYNGEE.

The V gene is TRBV30, the J gene TRBJ2-3; D perhaps matches TRBD2 (6 bases). The CDR3 runs to 13 residues. Germline CDR1 and CDR2: GTSNPN and SVGIG (reference sequence). The V end was cut by 5 bases, the J end by 8 bases, with 17 bases between. CDR3 sequence: CAWAFSSAGTQYF. In nucleotides, the CDR3 is TGTGCCTGGGCGTTTTCTAGCGCCGGTACGCAGTATTTT.

V is TRBV5-1 and J is TRBJ2-1; 12 bases agree with TRBD2. The CDR3 loop spans 20 amino acids. J was trimmed by 6 bases and V by 4 bases; bases with no gene match: 20. Germline V gene lookup returns CDR1 SGHRS and CDR2 YFSETQ. In nucleotides, the CDR3 is TGCGCCAGCAGCAACACGGGACTAGCGGGTGGTCCCGGGGGGCGCAATGAGCAGTTCTTC. As protein: CASSNTGLAGGPGGRNEQFF. The variable domain in full, completed from reference TRBV5-1 and TRBJ2-1, reads KAGVTQTPRYLIKTRGQQVTLSCSPISGHRSVSWYQQTPGQGLQFLFEYFSETQRNKGNFPGRFSGRQFSNSRSEMNVSTLELGDSALYLCASSNTGLAGGPGGRNEQFFGPGTRLTVL.

The chain carries TRBV18 and TRBJ2-4; weak D call: TRBD1 (5 bases). The CDR3 covers 14 residues. Trimming cost V 1 base and J 4 bases, with 8 bases left between them. Per germline, CDR1 KGHSH and CDR2 LQKENI. The CDR3 spells CASSPRQGKNIQYF. The CDR3 DNA sequence: TGTGCCAGCTCACCACGGCAGGGAAAAAACATTCAGTACTTC.

The chain carries TRBV28 and TRBJ2-1; TRBD2 might be the D (5 bases). Germline V lookup: CDR1 MDHEN, CDR2 SYDVKM. The V and J ends lost 4 bases and 9 bases respectively, with 10 bases between them. This CDR3 region has 12 residues. CDR3 amino acids: CASSSGLIEQFF. In DNA form, the CDR3 reads TGTGCCAGCAGTTCTGGACTGATTGAGCAGTTCTTC.

This chain uses TRBV18 with TRBJ2-7; possible D gene TRBD1, 5 bases. This CDR3 has 13 amino acids. The V end lost 3 bases, the J end lost 4 bases, and 10 bases lay between the germline ends. Germline V gives CDR1 KGHSH, CDR2 LQKENI. Here the CDR3 DNA reads TGTGCCAGCTCACCCAATACAGGTTACGAGCAGTACTTC. This translates into CASSPNTGYEQYF.

This rearrangement joins TRBV7-9 to TRBJ1-1; D is uncertain. V dropped 0 bases and J dropped 2 bases, with 4 bases sitting between them. Germline assignment: CDR1 SEHNR and CDR2 FQNEAQ (reference sequence). The CDR3 length is 13 residues. The CDR3 DNA sequence: TGTGCCAGCAGCTTAGCCCATAACACTGAAGCTTTCTTT. It specifies CASSLAHNTEAFF.

The CDR3 bases are TGTGCCAGCTCACCCTCCGGGGGACTGACTAATGAAAAACTGTTTTTT. Encoded protein: CASSPSGGLTNEKLFF. The rearrangement links TRBV18 to TRBJ1-4; D is perhaps TRBD1 (5 bases). CDR1 KGHSH and CDR2 LQKENI come from the germline V gene. V gave up 3 bases and J gave up 2 bases, with 13 bases separating them. The CDR3 has 16 amino acids.

The chain is built from TRBV29-1 and TRBJ1-2; the D is unclear. CDR1 SQVTM and CDR2 ANQGSEA come from the germline V gene. The CDR3 length is 12 residues. The V and J ends lost 4 bases and 8 bases respectively, with 14 bases between them. The CDR3: CSVVSPNQGYTF. The CDR3 bases are TGCAGCGTTGTATCACCTAATCAAGGCTACACCTTC.

This clone came up a few times. The gene calls are TRBV5-1 and TRBJ2-3; 7 bases fit TRBD2. Looked up from germline, CDR1 is SGHRS and CDR2 is YFSETQ. This CDR3 comprises 11 residues. V lost 5 bases and J lost 8; bases outside the gene matches: 2. The CDR3 sequence: CASSGGGTQYF. CDR3 DNA sequence: TGCGCCAGCAGTGGCGGGGGTACGCAGTATTTT. Looking up the rest from reference TRBV5-1 and TRBJ2-3 gives the full variable domain: KAGVTQTPRYLIKTRGQQVTLSCSPISGHRSVSWYQQTPGQGLQFLFEYFSETQRNKGNFPGRFSGRQFSNSRSEMNVSTLELGDSALYLCASSGGGTQYFGPGTRLTVL.

The rearrangement uses TRBV9 and TRBJ2-7; 8 bases align to TRBD1. The V gene's germline CDR1 is SGDLS and CDR2 YYNGEE. J gave up 3 bases and V 4 bases, and 6 bases lay outside the gene matches. The CDR3 sequence is 14 residues long. The CDR3 reads CASSLGTGGYEQYF. CDR3 DNA: TGTGCCAGCAGCCTAGGGACAGGCGGCTACGAGCAGTACTTC.

The chain links TRBV5-1 to TRBJ2-7, with TRBD2 matching over 7 bases. The junction had 5 bases not matched to a gene; V was cut back by 0 bases and J by 8 bases. The germline V gene has CDR1 SGHRS and CDR2 YFSETQ. CDR3 length: 13 residues. CDR3 loop: CASSLGAREQQYF. CDR3 in DNA: TGCGCCAGCAGCTTGGGGGCGCGGGAGCAGCAGTACTTC.

This rearrangement joins TRBV7-6 to TRBJ2-1, with D perhaps TRBD2 (5 bases). V was pared by 5 bases and J by 9 bases, with 17 bases between. Germline V gene lookup returns CDR1 SGHVS and CDR2 FNYEAQ. This CDR3 has 14 amino acids. CDR3 protein: CASSQADSPSEQFF. In nucleotides, the CDR3 is TGTGCCAGCAGCCAAGCGGACTCTCCCAGTGAGCAGTTCTTC.

This rearrangement joins TRBV7-6 to TRBJ2-2; TRBD1 is a possible D gene (5 bases). CDR1 SGHVS and CDR2 FNYEAQ come from the germline V gene. The CDR3 has 17 amino acids. V lost 0 bases and J 0 bases, leaving 11 bases between the germline ends. The CDR3 nucleotides are TGTGCCAGCAGCTTAGCGCGGAAGGGGCCGAACACCGGGGAGCTGTTTTTT. This gives the protein CASSLARKGPNTGELFF. The whole variable domain, filled in from reference TRBV7-6 and TRBJ2-2, reads GAGVSQSPRYKVTKRGQDVALRCDPISGHVSLYWYRQALGQGPEFLTYFNYEAQQDKSGLPNDRFSAERPEGSISTLTIQRTEQRDSAMYRCASSLARKGPNTGELFFGEGSRLTVL.

The J gene is TRBJ2-2, the V gene TRBV11-3; TRBD1 is a possible D gene (6 bases). Trimming shortened V by 3 bases and J by 4 bases, and 9 bases separated the two germline ends. This CDR3 contains 14 residues. CDR1 is SGHNT, CDR2 YENEEA, per germline. The CDR3 protein is CASSFRGTTGELFF. In DNA, the CDR3 is TGTGCCAGCAGCTTTAGGGGGACCACCGGGGAGCTGTTTTTT.

V and J are TRBV19 and TRBJ2-7, with 7 nucleotides matching TRBD1. The germline V gene encodes CDR1 LNHDA and CDR2 SQIVND (reference sequence). CDR3 length: 15 amino acids. V shed 6 bases, J shed 2 bases, and the junction held 10 bases outside the gene matches. In DNA form, the CDR3 reads TGTGCCAGTAGATTCGGAGACAGGGCAACCTACGAGCAGTACTTC. Amino acids: CASRFGDRATYEQYF.

This clone was recorded a few times. V gene TRBV6-5 combines with J gene TRBJ1-2; 8 nucleotides line up with TRBD1. V was pared by 4 bases and J by 8 bases, with 3 bases of the junction left unmatched. Per germline, CDR1 MNHEY and CDR2 SVGAGI. CDR3 length: 12 residues. The CDR3 here is CASSWTGNGYTF. The DNA for the CDR3 is TGTGCCAGCAGTTGGACAGGGAACGGCTACACCTTC.

This chain joins TRBV14 and TRBJ1-1; D is ambiguous. The CDR3 runs 13 residues. CDR1 and CDR2 (germline): SGHDN, FVKESK. V gave up 0 bases and J gave up 10 bases, with 12 bases separating them. The CDR3 sequence: CASSQDRGGRAFF. CDR3 DNA sequence: TGTGCCAGCAGCCAAGATCGGGGAGGACGAGCTTTCTTT.

This sequence joins TRBV7-2 and TRBJ1-2, with TRBD1 matching over 7 bases. V gave up 4 bases and J gave up 4 bases; unmatched junction bases: 6. The CDR3 has 14 amino acids. CDR1 and CDR2 from the germline V gene are SGHTA and FQGNSA. The CDR3 reads CASSSAGTAYGYTF. Here the CDR3 DNA reads TGTGCCAGCAGCTCGGCCGGGACAGCCTATGGCTACACCTTC.